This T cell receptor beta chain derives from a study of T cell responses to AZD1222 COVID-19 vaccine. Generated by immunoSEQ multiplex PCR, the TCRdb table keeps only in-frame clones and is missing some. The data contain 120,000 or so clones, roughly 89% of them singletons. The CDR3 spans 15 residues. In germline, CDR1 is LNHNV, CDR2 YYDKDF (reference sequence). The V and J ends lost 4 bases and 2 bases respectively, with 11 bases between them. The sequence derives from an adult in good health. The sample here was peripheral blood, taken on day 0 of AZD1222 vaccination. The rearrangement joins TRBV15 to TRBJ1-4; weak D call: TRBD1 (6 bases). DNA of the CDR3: TGTGCCACCAGCAACGGTCAGGGGACTAATGAAAAACTGTTTTTT. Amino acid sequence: CATSNGQGTNEKLFF.